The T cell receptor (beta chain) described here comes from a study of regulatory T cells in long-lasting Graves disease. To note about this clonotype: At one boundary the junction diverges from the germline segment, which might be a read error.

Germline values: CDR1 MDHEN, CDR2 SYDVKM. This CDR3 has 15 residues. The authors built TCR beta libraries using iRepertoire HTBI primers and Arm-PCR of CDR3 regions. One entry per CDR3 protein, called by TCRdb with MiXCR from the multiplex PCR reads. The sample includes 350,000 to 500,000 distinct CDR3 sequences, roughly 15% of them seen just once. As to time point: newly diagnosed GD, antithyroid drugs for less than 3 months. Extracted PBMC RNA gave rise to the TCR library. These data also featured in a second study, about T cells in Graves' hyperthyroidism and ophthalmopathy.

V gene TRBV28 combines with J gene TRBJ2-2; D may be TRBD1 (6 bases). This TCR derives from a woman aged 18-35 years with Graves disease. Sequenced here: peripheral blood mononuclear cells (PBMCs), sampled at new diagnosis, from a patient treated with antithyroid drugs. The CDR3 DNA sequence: TGTGTCAGCAGTTCCGGGACAAAAAACACCGGGGAGCTGTTTTTT. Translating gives CVSSSGTKNTGELFF. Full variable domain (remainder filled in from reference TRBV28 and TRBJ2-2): DVKVTQSSRYLVKRTGEKVFLECVQDMDHENMFWYRQDPGLGLRLIYFSYDVKMKEKGDIPEGYSVSREKKERFSLILESASTNQTSMYLCVSSSGTKNTGELFFGEGSRLTVL.